One sample yielded the 27 T cell receptor beta chains listed below, sequenced in a study of regulatory T cells in long-lasting Graves disease. Arm-PCR of CDR3 regions and iRepertoire HTBI primers were used to build TCR beta libraries. One entry per CDR3 protein, called by TCRdb with MiXCR from the multiplex PCR reads. The data show over 450,000 distinct CDR3 sequences, roughly a fifth seen once. The time point: persistent/refractory GD, antithyroid drugs over 5 years with positive TRAb. Extracted PBMC RNA gave rise to the TCR library. The sample consisted of peripheral blood mononuclear cells (PBMCs), taken when the disease was refractory, from a patient treated with antithyroid drugs. Every receptor here comes from a female donor with Graves disease.

The rearrangement links TRBV7-2 to TRBJ1-1; 8 bases match TRBD1. The germline CDR1 and CDR2 sequences are SGHTA and FQGNSA. Losses at the gene ends were 1 base for V and 5 bases for J; bases not matched to a gene: 12. The length of the CDR3 is 17 residues. CDR3 sequence (DNA): TGTGCCAGCAGCTTAGAAGGGCAGGGGGCTTTGGAAACTGAAGCTTTCTTT. Its translation is CASSLEGQGALETEAFF.

Only a few counts were recorded for this clonotype. The rearrangement joins TRBV7-2 to TRBJ1-5, with D possibly matching TRBD1 (6 bases). Germline V CDR1 and CDR2: SGHTA, FQGNSA. The CDR3 loop spans 15 amino acids. V was trimmed by 5 bases and J by 5 bases, leaving 16 bases between them. The CDR3 loop is CASSPMDGGHQPQHF. CDR3 nucleotides: TGTGCCAGCAGCCCAATGGACGGGGGGCATCAGCCCCAGCATTTT.

The chain links TRBV27 to TRBJ2-3; 10 bases fit TRBD1. CDR3 length: 16 amino acids. V was pared by 8 bases and J by 3 bases, with 11 bases of the junction left unmatched. The V gene's germline CDR1 is MNHEY and CDR2 SMNVEV (reference sequence). The CDR3 sequence: CASFPGTGVRTDTQYF. CDR3 DNA: TGTGCCAGCTTTCCTGGGACAGGGGTGAGGACAGATACGCAGTATTTT.

This clonotype came up a few times. V gene TRBV5-6 combines with J gene TRBJ1-4, with D perhaps matching TRBD1 (5 bases). The V gene lost 1 base and the J gene lost 7 bases, with 14 bases spanning the gap. This CDR3 comprises 15 residues. The germline gives CDR1 SGHDT, CDR2 YYEEEE. CDR3 residues: CASSLTGTFREKLFF. The CDR3 nucleotides are TGTGCCAGCAGCTTGACCGGGACGTTTCGTGAAAAACTGTTTTTT. The entire variable domain, with the rest obtained from reference TRBV5-6 and TRBJ1-4, is as follows: DAGVTQSPTHLIKTRGQQVTLRCSPKSGHDTVSWYQQALGQGPQFIFQYYEEEERQRGNFPDRFSGHQFPNYSSELNVNALLLGDSALYLCASSLTGTFREKLFFGSGTQLSVL.

V usage is TRBV20-1 and J usage is TRBJ2-5, with TRBD2 matching 7 bases. Germline lookup yields CDR1 DFQATT and CDR2 SNEGSKA (reference sequence). The trim removed 6 bases at V and 1 base at J, leaving 5 bases unmatched. The CDR3 is made up of 13 amino acids. The CDR3 DNA is TGCAGTGCCGAAGGGACTACCCAAGAGACCCAGTACTTC. Translating it yields CSAEGTTQETQYF.

This clonotype was counted only a few times. This sequence joins TRBV20-1 and TRBJ2-5, with a weak D call TRBD1 (5 bases). CDR1 is DFQATT, CDR2 SNEGSKA, per germline (reference sequence). The ends were cut back, 2 bases at V and 3 bases at J, with 10 bases in the middle. The CDR3 extends over 13 amino acids. The CDR3 spells CSARLGPEETQYF. The CDR3 nucleotides are TGCAGTGCTAGATTGGGGCCCGAAGAGACCCAGTACTTC.

About this clonotype: This may come from a read error, since a much larger clone is one base off. The V and J genes are TRBV10-3 and TRBJ1-2, with D maybe TRBD1 (6 bases). The germline V gene encodes CDR1 ENHRY and CDR2 SYGVKD. The CDR3 is 13 residues long. The CDR3 loop is CASKSGHNYDYTF. CDR3 nucleotides: TGTGCCTCCAAATCGGGACATAACTATGACTACACCTTC.

This clonotype was seen more than once but under ten times. The chain uses TRBV19 and TRBJ2-7; no clear D. V lost 1 base and J lost 0, with 10 bases in between. Germline loops: CDR1 LNHDA, CDR2 SQIVND (reference sequence). This CDR3 has 15 residues. CDR3 nucleotides: TGTGCCAGTAGTATAGGGCTTGGCAGCTCCTACGAGCAGTACTTC. Translating gives CASSIGLGSSYEQYF.

The chain combines TRBV7-2 with TRBJ1-5; weak D call: TRBD1 (6 bases). Trimming took off 4 bases at V and 3 bases at J, with 13 bases between the two ends. Germline CDR1 SGHTA, CDR2 FQGNSA. This CDR3 spans 15 amino acids. The CDR3 DNA reads as TGTGCCAGCAGCTCGGACAGCGCAATCAATCAGCCCCAGCATTTT. The encoded protein is CASSSDSAINQPQHF.

This clonotype was observed many times. V and J are TRBV7-2 and TRBJ1-6; D gene uncertain. Germline V lookup: CDR1 SGHTA, CDR2 FQGNSA. CDR3 length: 12 amino acids. The germline V and J ends were trimmed by 5 bases and 13 bases, with 12 bases remaining between them. CDR3 nucleotides: TGTGCCAGCAGCGATTACTCGGTTCCCCTCCACTTT. Its protein product is CASSDYSVPLHF.

The V call is TRBV7-9, the J call TRBJ1-5; no clear D gene. The CDR3 consists of 14 residues. Trimming removed 2 bases at V and 4 bases at J, with 9 bases between. The V gene's germline CDR1 is SEHNR and CDR2 FQNEAQ (reference sequence). Written as DNA, the CDR3 is TGTGCCAGCAGCTTATCTATTGGGAATCAGCCCCAGCATTTT. This encodes CASSLSIGNQPQHF.

This clonotype has a count of ten or more. V gene TRBV6-1 combines with J gene TRBJ2-7, with TRBD1 as a possible D gene (6 bases). Germline V CDR1 and CDR2: MNHNS, SASEGT. V was pared by 7 bases and J by 4 bases, with 32 bases between. The CDR3 length is 19 residues. The CDR3 DNA follows: TGTGCCAGCACCCCCAAAGGGCAGGGGCCCTCAGACGGACAATACGAGCAGTACTTC. It yields the protein CASTPKGQGPSDGQYEQYF.

The chain recombines TRBV7-3 with TRBJ1-6; D is unclear. Trimming removed 5 bases from V and 11 bases from J, with 13 bases in between. This CDR3 is built from 13 residues. Germline CDR1 is SGHTA and CDR2 is FQGTGA. In DNA form, the CDR3 reads TGTGCCAGCAGCGTGGACTTTGGTGCACCCCTCCACTTT. Amino acid sequence: CASSVDFGAPLHF.

Many counts were recorded for this clonotype. The chain uses TRBV6-5 and TRBJ2-7; D gene uncertain. V lost 2 bases to trimming and J lost 1 base, with 9 bases between them. The CDR3 consists of 14 residues. The V gene's germline CDR1 is MNHEY and CDR2 SVGAGI. In nucleotides, the CDR3 is TGTGCCAGCAGTTACCCTGGCAGATCCTACGAGCAGTACTTC. This sequence encodes CASSYPGRSYEQYF.

This clonotype was found many times. The chain employs TRBV27 and TRBJ2-7; 12 nucleotides match TRBD1. J lost 5 bases, V lost 9 bases, and 5 bases had no gene match. Per the germline V gene, CDR1 is MNHEY and CDR2 is SMNVEV (reference sequence). This CDR3 has 13 residues. CDR3 in amino acids: CASAGQGANEQYF. The DNA for the CDR3 is TGTGCCAGTGCGGGACAGGGGGCCAACGAGCAGTACTTC.

This clonotype was detected only a few times. The V call is TRBV9, the J call TRBJ2-7, with a tentative D call TRBD2 (6 bases). The CDR3 is 14 amino acids. V was cut by 4 bases and J by 2 bases, with 13 bases left in between. CDR1 and CDR2 (germline): SGDLS, YYNGEE. Here the CDR3 DNA reads TGTGCCAGCAGCCACTCCGGGGGACCCTACGAGCAGTACTTC. It yields the protein CASSHSGGPYEQYF.

This clonotype was recorded many times. This chain joins TRBV2 and TRBJ2-7; the D gene is possibly TRBD2 (5 bases). The CDR3 covers 15 residues. Germline-derived CDR1 and CDR2 are SNHLY and FYNNEI. V was trimmed by 3 bases and J by 3 bases, leaving 15 bases between them. The CDR3 loop reads CASSESPEAVYEQYF. For the CDR3, the DNA is TGTGCCAGCAGTGAGTCGCCGGAGGCGGTCTACGAGCAGTACTTC.

This clonotype came up many times. The V gene is TRBV2, the J gene TRBJ2-7, with D possibly TRBD1 on 6 matching bases. Germline V CDR1 and CDR2: SNHLY, FYNNEI. The CDR3 runs 14 residues. V gave up 4 bases and J gave up 3 bases, with 13 bases separating them. As DNA, the CDR3 is TGTGCCAGCAGTGTAGGGGCCAGGGGCTACGAGCAGTACTTC. Amino acid sequence: CASSVGARGYEQYF.

This clonotype was recorded many times. V and J are TRBV20-1 and TRBJ1-1; D is perhaps TRBD1 (6 bases). V dropped 4 bases and J dropped 1 base, with 13 bases sitting between them. From germline, CDR1 is DFQATT and CDR2 SNEGSKA (reference sequence). CDR3 length: 14 amino acids. The chain's CDR3 is CSATSGHKNTEAFF. For the CDR3, the DNA is TGCAGTGCTACATCGGGACACAAGAACACTGAAGCTTTCTTT.

This clonotype was seen once. A much larger clone differs by one base, so this may be a read error. V usage is TRBV2 and J usage is TRBJ2-7, with D possibly being TRBD2 (5 bases). CDR1 and CDR2 from the germline V gene are SNHLY and FYNNEI. This CDR3 has 15 amino acids. The CDR3 loop is CASSEALGLSYGQYF. DNA for the CDR3: TGTGCCAGCAGTGAAGCGTTAGGACTTTCCTACGGGCAGTACTTC.

The J gene is TRBJ1-5, the V gene TRBV5-1, with 7 bases aligning to TRBD1. The CDR3 runs 15 residues. With V trimmed by 3 bases and J by 1 base, 4 bases remained unmatched. The germline V gene has CDR1 SGHRS and CDR2 YFSETQ. CDR3 in amino acids: CASSSQGRSNQPQHF. The CDR3 region has the DNA TGCGCCAGCAGCTCACAGGGGCGAAGCAATCAGCCCCAGCATTTT. The entire variable domain, with the rest obtained from reference TRBV5-1 and TRBJ1-5, is as follows: KAGVTQTPRYLIKTRGQQVTLSCSPISGHRSVSWYQQTPGQGLQFLFEYFSETQRNKGNFPGRFSGRQFSNSRSEMNVSTLELGDSALYLCASSSQGRSNQPQHFGDGTRLSIL.

This clonotype was counted only a few times. V gene TRBV7-9 combines with J gene TRBJ2-3, with 11 bases matching TRBD2. With 2 bases clipped from V and 6 bases from J, the junction kept 4 bases outside the gene matches. CDR1 and CDR2 from the germline V gene are SEHNR and FQNEAQ (reference sequence). CDR3 length: 15 amino acids. The CDR3 protein is CASSLLAGGSDTQYF. The CDR3 DNA is TGTGCCAGCAGCTTACTAGCGGGGGGCTCGGATACGCAGTATTTT.

This clonotype was recorded at least ten times. The rearrangement uses TRBV10-3 and TRBJ2-2; 10 nucleotides align to TRBD1. Germline CDR1 is ENHRY and CDR2 is SYGVKD. There are 18 residues in the CDR3. Germline trimming cut 0 bases from V and 5 bases from J; bases unmatched to any gene: 9. CDR3 nucleotides: TGTGCCATCAGTGAGTCATCCCCCCGGACAGGGGGAACCGGGGAGCTGTTTTTT. This translates into CAISESSPRTGGTGELFF.

This sequence joins TRBV4-1 and TRBJ1-1; TRBD1 aligns across 7 bases. The CDR3 covers 14 residues. Germline V gene lookup returns CDR1 MGHRA and CDR2 YSYEKL. Unmatched junction bases numbered 4, after V lost 5 bases and J lost 1 base. CDR3 residues: CASSARQGNTEAFF. DNA of the CDR3: TGCGCCAGCAGCGCCCGACAGGGGAACACTGAAGCTTTCTTT.

This chain connects TRBV5-8 to TRBJ2-7; 8 bases agree with TRBD1. V dropped 7 bases and J dropped 5; count of bases not matched to a gene: 11. The CDR3 extends over 14 amino acids. CDR1 is SGHTS and CDR2 is YDEGEE in the germline V gene. The CDR3 bases are TGTGCCAGCTCGCTTGGACAGGGTACGGACGAGCAGTACTTC. As protein: CASSLGQGTDEQYF.

Many counts were recorded for this clonotype. The chain employs TRBV28 and TRBJ2-4; tentatively, D is TRBD1 (6 bases). V lost 2 bases and J lost 1, with 12 bases in between. Germline CDR1 and CDR2: MDHEN and SYDVKM. The CDR3 extends over 16 amino acids. The CDR3 region is CASSLLKQGAKNIQYF. The CDR3 DNA follows: TGTGCCAGCAGTTTACTCAAGCAGGGGGCCAAAAACATTCAGTACTTC.

Concerning this clonotype: The junction departs from the called germline gene at one end, perhaps through a read error. This rearrangement joins TRBV19 to TRBJ1-5; TRBD1 might be the D (5 bases). This CDR3 contains 15 residues. In germline, CDR1 is LNHDA, CDR2 SQIVND (reference sequence). This CDR3 is CASSSDRDSDQPQHF. The CDR3 DNA sequence: TGTGCCAGTAGTTCTGACAGAGATAGCGATCAGCCCCAGCATTTT.